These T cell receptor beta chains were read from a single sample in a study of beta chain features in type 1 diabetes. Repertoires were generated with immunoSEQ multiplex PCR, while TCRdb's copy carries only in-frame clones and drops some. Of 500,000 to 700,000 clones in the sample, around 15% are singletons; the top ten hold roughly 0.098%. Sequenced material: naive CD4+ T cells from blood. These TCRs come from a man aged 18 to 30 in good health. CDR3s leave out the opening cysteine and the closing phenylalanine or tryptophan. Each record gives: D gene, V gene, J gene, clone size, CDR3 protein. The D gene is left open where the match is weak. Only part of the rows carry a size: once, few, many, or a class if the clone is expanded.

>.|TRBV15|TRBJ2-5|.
ATSRGEFVGEQY
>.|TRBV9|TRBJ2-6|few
ASSTLRGLPGANVLT
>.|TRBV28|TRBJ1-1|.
ASSLLGSNEAF
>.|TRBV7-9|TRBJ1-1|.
ASSWGGLRLNTEAF
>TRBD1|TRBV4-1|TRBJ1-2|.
ASSPSTSGGNYGYT
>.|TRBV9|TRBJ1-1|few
ASSFPGTKEVTEAF
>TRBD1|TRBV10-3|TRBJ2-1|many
ASGTGGSEQF
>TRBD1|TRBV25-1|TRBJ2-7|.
ASGRDRETYEQY
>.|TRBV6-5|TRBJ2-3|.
ASSYAGSTDTQY
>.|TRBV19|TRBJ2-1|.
ASSLLYNEQF
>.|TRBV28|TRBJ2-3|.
ASSLVRRDTQY
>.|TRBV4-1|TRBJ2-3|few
ASSQAGDVAYTQY
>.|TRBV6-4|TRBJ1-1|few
ASSAGSKNTEAF